The present T cell receptor beta chain was sequenced within a study of shared clonotypes between healthy human individuals (dated by TCRdb to 2020 to 2021). Concerning the study at large: The cohort comprised two women and a few men aged 18 to 49 years. Blood TCR repertoires of about five healthy adults were deeply sequenced to estimate repertoire size and the extent of clonotype sharing between individuals. For each donor, CD4 naive and CD4 memory were each given three plates, CD8 naive was given two plates, and CD8 memory was given one plate. Each donor's leukapheresis produced roughly between roughly 0.9 and 8.9 billion PBMCs. Different laboratories and diverse techniques were used to prepare libraries and sequence TCR repertoires, to increase sequencing depth and limit assay-specific biases. The study at large found these results: Even with the large sequencing depth, rarefaction of the sorted-subset datasets indicated that sequencing was incomplete. Naive subsets generally had larger estimated clonotype richness than memory subsets. Pairwise subsampling indicated that sequencing depth was expected to affect the degree of clonotype sharing among donors. Because the study included a small number of donors, the genetic and exposure-history diversity represented was limited. Sampling was limited to blood, and TCR repertoires in tissue likely differ from TCR repertoires in blood. Across a few donors, around 5% of naive CD4, over 3% of naive CD8, roughly 2.3% of memory CD4, and approximately 0.4% of memory CD8 clonotypes were shared. Compared with non-shared clonotypes, the clonotypes found in all four sorted-subset donors had higher generation probabilities.

With regard to this clone: There is no known antigen for this receptor. Nothing much larger sits one base from this clone, and base qualities are not available.

Using the deep immunoSEQ assay, multiplex PCR amplified TCR CDR3 regions from genomic DNA. For each cell subset, the extracted genomic DNA was distributed evenly across all wells of several immunoSEQ 96-well plates, and each plate served as one replicate. For sorted subsets, about 220 ng of genomic DNA, equivalent to 25,000 to 35,000 T cell genomes, went into each replicate PCR. Purified libraries were measured with a Qubit 3.0 fluorometer, size-checked on a Bioanalyzer 2100, and measured again with the KAPA Library Quantification kit. A separate single-read 150-cycle Illumina NextSeq 550 flow cell was used to sequence each immunoSEQ 96-well plate. As for the authors' bioinformatics: Because only junctional sequences without quality scores were contained in the immunoSEQ output, filtering matching that applied to full-length reads could not be performed. To assign V/J genes and CDR3, sequences were annotated using PyIR, a Python wrapper for IgBLAST v1.9, with IMGT germline references. Any read was removed if the V/J assignment was weak (E-value above 1e-6), the CDR3 was missing, or the read contained stop codons, out-of-frame junctions, or ambiguous translated residues. V3J clonotypes were defined by identical inferred V gene, J gene, and CDR3 amino acid sequence. The percentage overlap between two repertoires was calculated by dividing the number of shared unique clonotypes by the size of the smaller repertoire. Richness of each repertoire was evaluated using RTK rarefaction, the Chao1 estimator, and Recon v2.1 estimates of unobserved clonotypes. OLGA was used to compute generation probabilities for all TCRbeta clonotypes that the gDNA method yielded from a handful of donors. Sourced from immuneACCESS, this table was stored by TCRdb with only in-frame sequences that have V and J called. A share of the clones is absent; for the studies checked, an unresolved V gene accounts for under half, and the remainder has no known explanation. The V and J calls and clone size come from that table; D and trimming were worked out from the DNA. Present in this sample are 2.3 million or so clones, approximately 95% of which were seen just once. About 0.41% of the sample is held by the ten biggest clonotypes.

Healthy HIV-negative adults with no recently reported acute infections or vaccinations were included as donors. Every donor was a Caucasian adult residing in Nashville, Tennessee, USA. Magnetic negative selection was used to enrich CD4+ T cells, after which naive cells were positively selected on CD45RA and the negative fraction became the memory subset. After blood collection by leukapheresis, PBMCs were isolated using Ficoll-Histopaque density gradient centrifugation and then cryopreserved in the vapor phase of liquid nitrogen. Purity and quantity of every magnetically sorted T cell population were checked by analytical flow cytometry. From each sorted fraction, genomic DNA was isolated and quantified by UV absorbance on a Nanodrop 2000c. The germline V gene sets CDR1 to MGHRA and CDR2 to YSYEKL. From cysteine to phenylalanine, the CDR3 is 16 amino acids long. The CDR3 DNA has 48 bases and is translated from base 1. V loses 4 bases of germline sequence and J loses 4 bases, and the interval between the two ends is 19 bases.

The receptor was derived from a man in his late teens or twenties in good health. Some clones in this sample may be carry-over from other donors' samples. The rearrangement joined TRBV4-1 to TRBJ1-2; the best D guess is TRBD1, with 6 bases matching. The sample was naive CD4+ T cells from PBMCs. The cell subset or site label corresponds to: CD45RA+ positively selected. CDR3 sequence: CASSPSGAGVVYGYTF. The DNA sequence is given as TGCGCCAGCAGCCCCTCAGGGGCAGGGGTTGTCTATGGCTACACCTTC.